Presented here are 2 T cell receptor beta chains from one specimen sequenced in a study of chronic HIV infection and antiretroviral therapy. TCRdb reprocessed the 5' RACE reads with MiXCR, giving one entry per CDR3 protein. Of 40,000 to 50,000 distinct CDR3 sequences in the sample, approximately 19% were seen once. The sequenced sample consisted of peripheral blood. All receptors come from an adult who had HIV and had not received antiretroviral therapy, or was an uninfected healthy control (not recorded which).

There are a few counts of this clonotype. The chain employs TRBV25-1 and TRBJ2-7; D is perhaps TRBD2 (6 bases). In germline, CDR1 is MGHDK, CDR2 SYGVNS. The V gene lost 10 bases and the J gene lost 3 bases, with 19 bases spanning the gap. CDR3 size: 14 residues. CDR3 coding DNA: TGTGCCAACGAGAACCCGACTAGTAACTACGAGCAGTACTTC. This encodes CANENPTSNYEQYF.

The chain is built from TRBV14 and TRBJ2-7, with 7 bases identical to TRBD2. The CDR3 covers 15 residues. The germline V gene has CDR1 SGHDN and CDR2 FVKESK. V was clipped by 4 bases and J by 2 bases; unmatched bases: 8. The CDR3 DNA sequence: TGTGCCAGCAGCCTGACTAGCCCCACAGCCTACGAGCAGTACTTC. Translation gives CASSLTSPTAYEQYF.